This record concerns one TCR beta chain sequence. Its antigen is unidentified. CDR3 length equals 14 residues. Germline CDR1 is SGHTA and CDR2 is FQGNSA. Trimming cost V 2 bases and J 7 bases, with 14 bases left between them. Using immunoSEQ multiplex PCR, the repertoire was profiled, and TCRdb retains in-frame clones only, with some absent. The sample carries 95,000 to 100,000 clones, around nine tenths recorded once. The data belong to a study of siplizumab effects on memory and regulatory T cells. Findings and limits, study-wide: Whether the proliferating Tregs (from siplizumab cultures) were suppressive was not confirmed. There appeared to be greater diversity in naive T cells than in memory cells, and naive T cells seemed major contributors to the alloresponse. Assignment to unstimulated subsets succeeded for only a minor fraction of the alloreactive clones.

This chain joins TRBV7-2 and TRBJ1-1; possible D gene TRBD1, 6 bases. The sequence came from a human donor in good health. The material sequenced was non-Treg CD4+ T cells sorted from blood. The CDR3 here is CASSLYSGVGEAFF. The CDR3 DNA reads as TGTGCCAGCAGCTTATACTCAGGGGTTGGTGAAGCTTTCTTT.